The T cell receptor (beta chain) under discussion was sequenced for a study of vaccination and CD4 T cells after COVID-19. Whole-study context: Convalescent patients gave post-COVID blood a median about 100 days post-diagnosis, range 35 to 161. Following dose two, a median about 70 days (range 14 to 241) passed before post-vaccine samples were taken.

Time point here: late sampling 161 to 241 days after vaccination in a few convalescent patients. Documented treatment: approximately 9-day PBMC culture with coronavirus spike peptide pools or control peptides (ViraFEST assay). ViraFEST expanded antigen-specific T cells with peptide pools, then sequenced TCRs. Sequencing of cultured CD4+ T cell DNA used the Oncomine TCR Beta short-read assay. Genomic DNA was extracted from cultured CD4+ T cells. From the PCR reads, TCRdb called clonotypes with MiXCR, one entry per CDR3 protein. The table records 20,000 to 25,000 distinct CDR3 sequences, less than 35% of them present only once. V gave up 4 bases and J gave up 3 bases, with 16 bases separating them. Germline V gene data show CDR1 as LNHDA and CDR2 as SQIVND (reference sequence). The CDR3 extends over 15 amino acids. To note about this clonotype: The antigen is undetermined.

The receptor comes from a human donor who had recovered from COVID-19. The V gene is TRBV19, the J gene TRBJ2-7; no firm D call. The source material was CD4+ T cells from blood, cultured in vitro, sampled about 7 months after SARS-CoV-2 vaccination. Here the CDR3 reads CASSRSLGRNYEQYF. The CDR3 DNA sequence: TGTGCCAGTAGTAGATCCTTGGGTAGAAACTACGAGCAGTACTTC.